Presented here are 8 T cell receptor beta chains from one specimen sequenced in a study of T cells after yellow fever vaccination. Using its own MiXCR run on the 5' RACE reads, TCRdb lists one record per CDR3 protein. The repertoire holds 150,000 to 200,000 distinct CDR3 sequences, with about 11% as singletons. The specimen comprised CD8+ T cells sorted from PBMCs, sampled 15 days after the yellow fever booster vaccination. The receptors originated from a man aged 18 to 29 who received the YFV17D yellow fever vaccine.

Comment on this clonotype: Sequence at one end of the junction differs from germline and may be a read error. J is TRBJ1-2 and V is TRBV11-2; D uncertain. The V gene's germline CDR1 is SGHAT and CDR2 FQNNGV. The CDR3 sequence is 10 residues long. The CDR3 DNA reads TGTGCCAGCAGCTTAGATCGGATAAGGTTC. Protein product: CASSLDRIRF.

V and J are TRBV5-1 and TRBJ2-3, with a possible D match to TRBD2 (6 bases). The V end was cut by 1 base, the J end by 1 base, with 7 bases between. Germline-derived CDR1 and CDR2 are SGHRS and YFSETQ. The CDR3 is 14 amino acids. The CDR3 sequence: CASSLPSGTDTQYF. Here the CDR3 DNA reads TGCGCCAGCAGCTTGCCTAGCGGCACAGATACGCAGTATTTT.

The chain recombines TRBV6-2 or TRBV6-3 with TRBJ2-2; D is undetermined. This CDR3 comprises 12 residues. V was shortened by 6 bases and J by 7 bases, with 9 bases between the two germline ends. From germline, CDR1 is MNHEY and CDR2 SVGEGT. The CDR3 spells CASSGRLGELFF. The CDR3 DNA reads TGTGCCAGCAGCGGAAGGCTCGGGGAGCTGTTTTTT.

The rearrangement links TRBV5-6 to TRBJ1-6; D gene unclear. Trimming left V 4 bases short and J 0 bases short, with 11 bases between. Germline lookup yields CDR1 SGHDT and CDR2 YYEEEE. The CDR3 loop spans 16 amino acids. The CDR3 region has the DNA TGTGCCAGCAGCGTGGTCCTGAGCTCCTATAATTCACCCCTCCACTTT. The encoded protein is CASSVVLSSYNSPLHF.

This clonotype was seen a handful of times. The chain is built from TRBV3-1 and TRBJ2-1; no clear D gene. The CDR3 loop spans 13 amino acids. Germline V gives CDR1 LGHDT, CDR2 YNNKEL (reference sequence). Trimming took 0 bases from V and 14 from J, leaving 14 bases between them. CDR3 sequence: CASSQEVSRYKFF. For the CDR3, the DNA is TGTGCCAGCAGCCAAGAAGTTTCTAGATATAAGTTCTTC.

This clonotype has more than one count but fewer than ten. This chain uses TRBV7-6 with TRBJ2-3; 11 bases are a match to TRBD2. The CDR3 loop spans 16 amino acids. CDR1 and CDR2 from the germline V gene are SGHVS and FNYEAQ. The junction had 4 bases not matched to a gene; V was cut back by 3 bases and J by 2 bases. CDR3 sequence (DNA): TGTGCCAGCAGCTTTACTAGCGGGGGAGCCACAGATACGCAGTATTTT. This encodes CASSFTSGGATDTQYF.

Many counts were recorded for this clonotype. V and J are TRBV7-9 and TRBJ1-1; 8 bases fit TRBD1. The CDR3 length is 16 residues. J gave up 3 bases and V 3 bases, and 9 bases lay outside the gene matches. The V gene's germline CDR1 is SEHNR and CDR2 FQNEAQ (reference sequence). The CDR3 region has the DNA TGTGCCAGCAGCTTCGGGACAGGTTTCTTGGACACTGAAGCTTTCTTT. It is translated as CASSFGTGFLDTEAFF.

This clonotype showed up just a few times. DNA of the CDR3: TGTGCCAGCAGTTCCTTGACCAGCACAGATACGCAGTATTTT. Translated: CASSSLTSTDTQYF. The chain couples TRBV6-2 or TRBV6-3 to TRBJ2-3; D not certain. From germline, CDR1 is MNHEY and CDR2 SVGEGT. The CDR3 contains 14 residues. V was clipped by 4 bases and J by 0 bases, with 8 bases between them.